These 11 T cell receptor beta chains originate from one sample sequenced in a study of CD8 T cells in Susac syndrome. Random hexamers were used to reverse transcribe 0.5 to 1 ug of RNA. TCRdb called the immunoSEQ multiplex PCR reads again in MiXCR, with one record for every CDR3 protein. Of 150,000 or so distinct CDR3 sequences listed, roughly 95% are singletons. The sequenced sample consisted of CD8+ T cells from PBMCs. The source of these receptors is a human donor with multiple sclerosis.

V gene TRBV13 combines with J gene TRBJ1-2; D remains unclear. The germline gives CDR1 PRHDT, CDR2 FYEKMQ (reference sequence). The CDR3 loop spans 13 amino acids. The V and J ends lost 5 bases and 0 bases respectively, with 7 bases between them. The CDR3 DNA is TGTGCCAGCAGCCTCGAGACTAACTATGGCTACACCTTC. Its translation: CASSLETNYGYTF. Full variable domain (rest looked up from reference TRBV13 and TRBJ1-2): AAGVIQSPRHLIKEKRETATLKCYPIPRHDTVYWYQQGPGQDPQFLISFYEKMQSDKGSIPDRFSAQQFSDYHSELNMSSLELGDSALYFCASSLETNYGYTFGSGTRLTVV.

J is TRBJ1-1 and V is TRBV27; D remains ambiguous. With 3 bases removed from V and 10 bases from J, the gap between germline ends came to 9 bases. The CDR3 runs 11 residues. The germline CDR1 and CDR2 sequences are MNHEY and SMNVEV (reference sequence). As DNA, the CDR3 is TGTGCCAGCAGTTTCGCCGGGCGAGCTTTCTTT. Encoded protein: CASSFAGRAFF.

This chain uses TRBV29-1 with TRBJ1-1; 8 bases are shared with TRBD1. V lost 8 bases, J lost 0 bases, and 8 bases stayed unmatched. The CDR3 runs 14 residues. Germline V lookup: CDR1 SQVTM, CDR2 ANQGSEA. CDR3: CSSTGGAMNTEAFF. In DNA form, the CDR3 reads TGCAGCTCTACAGGGGGGGCTATGAACACTGAAGCTTTCTTT.

The chain carries TRBV15 and TRBJ1-2; possibly TRBD1 for D (5 bases). CDR1 and CDR2 from the germline V gene are LNHNV and YYDKDF (reference sequence). The CDR3 extends over 16 amino acids. Trimming shortened V by 4 bases and J by 4 bases, and 19 bases separated the two germline ends. The CDR3 region is CATSTLWDGASYGYTF. As DNA, the CDR3 is TGTGCCACCAGCACCTTATGGGACGGCGCTTCCTATGGCTACACCTTC.

This chain connects TRBV4-1 to TRBJ1-1; maybe TRBD1 (5 bases). The V end lost 6 bases, the J end lost 3 bases, and 14 bases lay between the germline ends. Germline loops: CDR1 MGHRA, CDR2 YSYEKL. The CDR3 consists of 14 residues. CDR3 sequence: CASRPGTVDTEAFF. The DNA of the CDR3 is TGCGCCAGCAGGCCGGGGACGGTAGACACTGAAGCTTTCTTT.

The rearrangement links TRBV7-9 to TRBJ2-5; 10 positions match TRBD2. The CDR3 has 16 amino acids. Germline trimming cut 4 bases from V and 0 bases from J; bases unmatched to any gene: 5. From germline, CDR1 is SEHNR and CDR2 FQNEAQ (reference sequence). The CDR3, as DNA: TGTGCCAGCAGCTCTCTAGCGGGGGACGACCAAGAGACCCAGTACTTC. It encodes CASSSLAGDDQETQYF.

The chain links TRBV20-1 to TRBJ2-7; TRBD2 matches at 10 bases. Losses at the gene ends were 3 bases for V and 1 base for J; bases not matched to a gene: 6. Per germline, CDR1 DFQATT and CDR2 SNEGSKA (reference sequence). The CDR3 is 15 amino acids. The CDR3 DNA is TGCAGTGCTAGGGACCTAGCGGGGGTATCCTACGAGCAGTACTTC. It translates to CSARDLAGVSYEQYF.

The J gene is TRBJ2-3, the V gene TRBV9; D call uncertain. Trimming removed 4 bases at V and 0 bases at J, with 12 bases between. The CDR3 is made up of 15 amino acids. Germline V lookup: CDR1 SGDLS, CDR2 YYNGEE. The CDR3 DNA is TGTGCCAGCAGCCCCCGGACGTTTAGCACAGATACGCAGTATTTT. Translated, it gives CASSPRTFSTDTQYF.

The genes are TRBV19 and TRBJ2-7, with D possibly matching TRBD2 (5 bases). Trimming removed 3 bases at V and 4 bases at J, with 13 bases between. Germline V gene data show CDR1 as LNHDA and CDR2 as SQIVND (reference sequence). The length of the CDR3 is 14 residues. The CDR3 reads CASSMEGLPYEQYF. The CDR3 nucleotides read TGTGCCAGTAGTATGGAAGGACTCCCATACGAGCAGTACTTC.

There are a few counts of this clonotype. The rearrangement uses TRBV19 and TRBJ1-1; no definite D call. Germline V gene sequence: CDR1 LNHDA, CDR2 SQIVND (reference sequence). The length of the CDR3 is 12 residues. V was trimmed by 6 bases and J by 1 base, leaving 6 bases between them. CDR3 bases: TGTGCCAGTAGCCCCCCGAACACTGAAGCTTTCTTT. Translating gives CASSPPNTEAFF.

This chain connects TRBV29-1 to TRBJ2-5; the match to TRBD1 covers 7 bases. Losses at the gene ends were 7 bases for V and 1 base for J; bases not matched to a gene: 3. This CDR3 has 12 residues. Germline loops: CDR1 SQVTM, CDR2 ANQGSEA. CDR3 amino acids: CSGYRGQETQYF. The CDR3 DNA reads as TGCAGCGGTTACAGGGGCCAAGAGACCCAGTACTTC.